This entry describes one T cell receptor beta chain. Its recognized antigen is unknown. The record has no base qualities; no much larger clone is one base away. The data are from a study of siplizumab effects on memory and regulatory T cells (dated by TCRdb to between 2018 and 2021). Regarding the study in general: The effect of the anti-CD2 antibody siplizumab on alloreactive T-cell subsets was examined in allogeneic mixed lymphocyte reactions constructed from human PBMCs.

Sorted unstimulated T cells and proliferating T cells recovered from mixed lymphocyte reactions were subjected to TCRbeta CDR3 sequencing. Fresh whole blood from more than 8 HLA-typed healthy donors was used as the source from which PBMCs were isolated. To map where alloreactive clones came from, unstimulated CD4+ non-regulatory T cells were FACS-sorted. Findings and caveats that apply to the study as a whole: Unstimulated naive T cells appeared more diverse than memory T cells, and naive cells seemed to contribute substantially to the alloresponse. For roughly 80-96% of proliferating CD4+ or CD8+ clones, no naive or memory phenotype could be assigned. Whether proliferating Tregs from siplizumab cultures were suppressive was not functionally confirmed. Siplizumab significantly lowered the cumulative frequency of alloreactive sequences that could be traced to unstimulated CD4+ memory T cells. Because sequences below about 10^-5 frequency were poorly captured, only a minor fraction of alloreactive clones could be mapped to unstimulated subsets. Among mappable alloreactive CD4+ clones, the Treg-derived fraction averaged around 63% with siplizumab versus around 29% in control reactions.

Library prep was done by the immunoSEQ multiplex PCR assay. Roughly 100,000 TCR templates per sample were assayed by the deep sequencing platform. Genomic DNA extracted from sorted T cells was the material used for TCRbeta CDR3 sequencing. The paper's data handling went like this. Clonal analysis of TCRbeta CDR3 data was done in the R programming language. Unstimulated samples were compared with post-reaction CFSE-low samples to define alloreactive CD4+ and CD8+ clones. Alloreactive CD4+ clones were assigned to regulatory or non-regulatory origin by matching sequences to sorted unstimulated Treg and non-Treg repertoires. TCRdb's version of the immuneACCESS table is confined to in-frame rearrangements and falls short of the full clone set. An unresolved V gene accounts for under half of the shortfall where checked; the remainder is of unknown origin. From that table come the V and J calls and clone size; the DNA was used to work out D and trimming. Here the sample has some 100,000 clones; 85% to 95% occur a single time. The ten largest clones capture 1% to 1.5% of the sample.

This clonotype originated in a human donor in good health. The sample taken for sequencing was non-Treg CD4+ T cells sorted from blood. This specimen's cell subset or site label, per the study, means: FACS-sorted unstimulated CD4+ non-regulatory T cells.

Here the CDR3 is given as CASSPSLTAGASQFF. The sequenced DNA is TGTGCCAGCAGCCCGAGCCTTACAGCGGGAGCGTCCCAGTTCTTC. The V and J genes are TRBV11-2 and TRBJ2-1, with 8 middle bases fitting TRBD2. V is cut back by 5 bases and J by 13 bases, with 16 bases in the junction unmatched. Counted from cysteine to phenylalanine, this CDR3 has 15 amino acids. Only the CDR3 DNA is retained, 45 bases long and in frame from the first base. For CDR1 and CDR2, the germline V gene lists SGHAT and FQNNGV.